Below, one TCR beta chain is given with its context. Data came from immunoSEQ multiplex PCR; TCRdb stores just in-frame clones and leaves some out. Found here are roughly 120,000 clones, approximately 95% of them singletons; the top ten hold 3.6%. Germline CDR1 SEHNR, CDR2 FQNEAQ (reference sequence). V was pared by 2 bases and J by 6 bases, with 7 bases between. The CDR3 has 12 residues. These data belong to a study of control samples from healthy donors and cancer patients. The TCR comes from a man younger than 40 in good health. Sequenced: blood. The chain joins TRBV7-9 to TRBJ1-2, with D unresolved. CDR3 in amino acids: CASSLSGDGYTF. The CDR3, as DNA: TGTGCCAGCAGCTTATCCGGTGATGGCTACACCTTC. Drawing the rest from reference TRBV7-9 and TRBJ1-2, the complete variable domain is DTGVSQNPRHKITKRGQNVTFRCDPISEHNRLYWYRQTLGQGPEFLTYFQNEAQLEKSRLLSDRFSAERPKGSFSTLEIQRTEQGDSAMYLCASSLSGDGYTFGSGTRLTVV.